The 20 T cell receptor beta chains below were found in one sample sequenced in a study of cytomegalovirus exposure and HLA in healthy donors. PCR amplification relied on 60 Vbeta primers (plus 13 Jbeta primers). Some clones are missing from TCRdb's copy, which holds only in-frame ones; the method was immunoSEQ multiplex PCR. The repertoire consists of 130,000 or so clones, with just under 75% occurring once and the leading ten covering approximately 7%. The specimen was PBMCs. These receptors were collected from a man aged 35 to 55 in good health and CMV-seropositive.

The V gene is TRBV5-1, the J gene TRBJ2-1; TRBD2 aligns across 7 bases. The CDR3 is made up of 15 amino acids. With V trimmed by 0 bases and J by 7 bases, 7 bases remained unmatched. Germline CDR1 and CDR2: SGHRS and YFSETQ. CDR3 coding DNA: TGCGCCAGCAGCTTGGCGGGGGGTGGGCGGAATGAGCAGTTCTTC. Its protein product is CASSLAGGGRNEQFF.

CDR3 in DNA: TGTGCCAGCAGCTTGGGCAGGGTGAGCAATCAGCCCCAGCATTTT. It encodes CASSLGRVSNQPQHF. This rearrangement joins TRBV5-6 to TRBJ1-5, with D possibly matching TRBD1 (5 bases). Trimming cost V 0 bases and J 1 base, with 8 bases left between them. The CDR3 contains 15 residues. Germline loops: CDR1 SGHDT, CDR2 YYEEEE.

The V and J genes are TRBV18 and TRBJ2-7; D unclear. CDR1 and CDR2 (germline): KGHSH, LQKENI. V lost 0 bases and J lost 6, with 9 bases in between. This CDR3 spans 13 amino acids. CDR3 coding DNA: TGTGCCAGCTCACCACCGGTTGCTAGCGAGCAGTACTTC. This gives the protein CASSPPVASEQYF.

This clone has just one count. The gene calls are TRBV28 and TRBJ1-2; D call uncertain. V lost 1 base and J 8 bases, leaving 11 bases between the germline ends. This CDR3 has 13 residues. Germline V gene data show CDR1 as MDHEN and CDR2 as SYDVKM. The CDR3 coding sequence is TGTGCCAGCAGTTTATTGGCGGCACCCGGCTACACCTTC. Encoded protein: CASSLLAAPGYTF.

The chain recombines TRBV2 with TRBJ1-5; no firm D call. V was clipped by 4 bases and J by 0 bases, with 16 bases between them. The germline V gene encodes CDR1 SNHLY and CDR2 FYNNEI. The CDR3 extends over 17 amino acids. The CDR3 nucleotides read TGTGCCAGCAGTGCGGGGATAAATGTGGATAGCAATCAGCCCCAGCATTTT. It codes for CASSAGINVDSNQPQHF.

The chain carries TRBV29-1 and TRBJ2-7; 7 bases are a match to TRBD1. The ends lost 1 base at V and 2 bases at J; junction bases unmatched: 8. The germline V gene has CDR1 SQVTM and CDR2 ANQGSEA. The CDR3 sequence is 15 residues long. The CDR3 here is CSVEGGQDRPYEQYF. CDR3 bases: TGCAGCGTTGAAGGAGGACAGGACCGACCCTACGAGCAGTACTTC.

The J gene is TRBJ2-1, the V gene TRBV6-1, with 10 positions matching TRBD1. Trimming took 4 bases from V and 6 from J; bases not matched to a gene: 0. Germline CDR1 reads MNHNS; CDR2 reads SASEGT. The CDR3 sequence is 13 residues long. The CDR3 DNA reads TGTGCCAGCAGTGGGACAGGGGGCAATGAGCAGTTCTTC. Translation gives CASSGTGGNEQFF.

This clone was counted a few times. The chain couples TRBV20-1 to TRBJ2-1; 7 nucleotides line up with TRBD2. The CDR3 runs 10 residues. The V gene's germline CDR1 is DFQATT and CDR2 SNEGSKA (reference sequence). CDR3 protein: CSAGGNEQFF. The CDR3 nucleotides read TGCAGCGCCGGGGGGAATGAGCAGTTCTTC.

Only one count was recorded for this clone. This chain connects TRBV28 to TRBJ1-2; D is undetermined. Trimming left V 7 bases short and J 7 bases short, with 13 bases between. Germline-derived CDR1 and CDR2 are MDHEN and SYDVKM. The CDR3 loop spans 12 amino acids. The CDR3 nucleotides read TGTGCCAGCAATGCAGAGAGCGGTGGCTACACCTTC. Translation gives CASNAESGGYTF.

The chain carries TRBV15 and TRBJ1-2, with 10 positions matching TRBD1. The length of the CDR3 is 17 residues. The V gene's germline CDR1 is LNHNV and CDR2 YYDKDF (reference sequence). The J segment lost 8 bases and the V segment lost 0 bases, leaving 12 bases of the junction unmatched. The chain's CDR3 is CATSRDPGTGVKLGYTF. CDR3 sequence (DNA): TGTGCCACCAGCAGAGACCCCGGGACAGGGGTAAAGTTGGGCTACACCTTC.

This chain uses TRBV7-6 with TRBJ2-5; D is uncertain. V was pared by 8 bases and J by 4 bases, with 5 bases between. From germline, CDR1 is SGHVS and CDR2 FNYEAQ. The CDR3 extends over 10 amino acids. The CDR3 sequence is CASGRETQYF. The CDR3 DNA reads TGTGCCAGCGGTAGAGAGACCCAGTACTTC.

The V gene is TRBV15, the J gene TRBJ2-1, with D maybe TRBD1 (5 bases). The germline V gene has CDR1 LNHNV and CDR2 YYDKDF (reference sequence). CDR3 size: 14 residues. V shed 7 bases and J shed 5 bases, with 15 bases lying between them. The CDR3 spells CATKGRVMDNEQFF. CDR3 sequence (DNA): TGTGCCACCAAAGGCAGGGTAATGGACAATGAGCAGTTCTTC.

V gene TRBV10-2 combines with J gene TRBJ2-1, with TRBD1 as a possible D gene (5 bases). The CDR3 spans 14 residues. Trimming took off 1 base at V and 7 bases at J, with 11 bases between the two ends. The germline V gene encodes CDR1 WSHSY and CDR2 SAAADI. The CDR3 loop reads CASSELSQGNEQFF. The CDR3 DNA reads TGCGCCAGCAGTGAGTTGTCCCAGGGAAATGAGCAGTTCTTC.

The chain joins TRBV6-5 to TRBJ2-7, with TRBD2 matching 9 bases. After removal of 4 bases from V and 5 bases from J, the junction contained 3 bases not matched to a gene. The CDR3 has 13 amino acids. Germline lookup yields CDR1 MNHEY and CDR2 SVGAGI. For the CDR3, the DNA is TGTGCCAGCAGTTTACTAGCGGGCCACGAGCAGTACTTC. This translates into CASSLLAGHEQYF.

This sequence joins TRBV6-5 and TRBJ2-1; 12 bases fit TRBD1. The CDR3 is made up of 16 amino acids. Germline CDR1 MNHEY, CDR2 SVGAGI. Trimming removed 2 bases from V and 7 bases from J; junction bases left unmatched: 6. DNA of the CDR3: TGTGCCAGCAGTTACGGGTTGGGACAGGGGGCAAATGAGCAGTTCTTC. This encodes CASSYGLGQGANEQFF.

This clone was observed a handful of times. The gene calls are TRBV10-3 and TRBJ2-7; TRBD1 matches at 10 bases. Trimming cost V 6 bases and J 6 bases; bases outside gene matches: 8. This CDR3 is 14 amino acids long. CDR1 and CDR2 from the germline V gene are ENHRY and SYGVKD. The CDR3, as DNA: TGTGCCATCAGAGCCGGGACAGGGGAACGCGAGCAGTACTTC. Its protein is CAIRAGTGEREQYF.

This clone appeared once. This rearrangement joins TRBV5-1 to TRBJ2-4; 7 positions match TRBD2. V lost 3 bases and J lost 6; bases outside the gene matches: 12. The CDR3 extends over 16 amino acids. Germline CDR1 SGHRS, CDR2 YFSETQ. In nucleotides, the CDR3 is TGCGCCAGCAGCTGGGAGGGACGAACCCTGGGAAACATTCAGTACTTC. This sequence encodes CASSWEGRTLGNIQYF.

As to this clone: At the DNA level, this CDR3 is encoded by other sequences in the same sample as well. The chain links TRBV5-1 to TRBJ2-1; TRBD2 aligns across 7 bases. V shed 0 bases, J shed 1 base, and the junction held 4 bases outside the gene matches. CDR1 SGHRS and CDR2 YFSETQ come from the germline V gene. This CDR3 comprises 16 residues. CDR3 DNA sequence: TGCGCCAGCAGCTTGGCGGGCGGGAGTTCCTACAATGAGCAGTTCTTC. Protein product: CASSLAGGSSYNEQFF.

J is TRBJ1-1 and V is TRBV10-3; D remains ambiguous. Germline CDR1 and CDR2: ENHRY and SYGVKD. Trimming left V 0 bases short and J 6 bases short, with 14 bases between. The CDR3 has 15 residues. CDR3 residues: CAISESSWQSAEAFF. CDR3 DNA sequence: TGTGCCATCAGTGAGTCGTCTTGGCAGTCTGCTGAAGCTTTCTTT.

This chain uses TRBV5-4 with TRBJ2-3, with 7 bases identical to TRBD1. The V segment lost 3 bases and the J segment 0 bases; nucleotides outside the gene matches: 4. This CDR3 contains 15 residues. Germline assignment: CDR1 SGHNT and CDR2 YYREEE (reference sequence). The CDR3 loop reads CASSYWTGSTDTQYF. CDR3 nucleotides: TGTGCCAGCAGCTACTGGACAGGTAGCACAGATACGCAGTATTTT.